This TCR beta chain was identified during a study of T-cell reconstitution after alpha-beta-depleted transplantation in children. At least ten counts were recorded for this clonotype. Its specificity is unknown. Study-wide points: T-cell counts and diversity at one year following transplant were attributed mainly to newly produced T cells. Diversity of TCRbeta at day 60 was high in some patients, arising from surviving recipient T cells and thymic progenitors. Two months or so post-transplant, alpha-beta T cells reportedly derived from several hundred expanded graft clones.

Unique molecular identifiers tagged the TCRbeta library. MiXCR, applied by TCRdb to the PCR reads, yields one record per CDR3 protein. This sample has some 600,000 distinct CDR3 sequences, with roughly 13% found just once. V shed 4 bases and J 1 base; nucleotides not matched to a gene: 5. The CDR3 contains 16 residues. CDR1 MNHEY and CDR2 SVGEGT come from the germline V gene. This specimen consisted of PBMCs, mostly from graft donor cells, obtained 360 days after TCRalphabeta/CD19-depleted stem cell transplant. The chain joins TRBV6-2 or TRBV6-3 to TRBJ2-2; 8 bases are a match to TRBD2. The TCR comes from a male patient between 10 and 17 years old who had a stem cell transplant for acute myeloid leukemia, so the T cells may come from the graft donor. CDR3: CASSSWTSWNTGELFF. CDR3 coding DNA: TGTGCCAGCAGTTCTTGGACTAGCTGGAACACCGGGGAGCTGTTTTTT.